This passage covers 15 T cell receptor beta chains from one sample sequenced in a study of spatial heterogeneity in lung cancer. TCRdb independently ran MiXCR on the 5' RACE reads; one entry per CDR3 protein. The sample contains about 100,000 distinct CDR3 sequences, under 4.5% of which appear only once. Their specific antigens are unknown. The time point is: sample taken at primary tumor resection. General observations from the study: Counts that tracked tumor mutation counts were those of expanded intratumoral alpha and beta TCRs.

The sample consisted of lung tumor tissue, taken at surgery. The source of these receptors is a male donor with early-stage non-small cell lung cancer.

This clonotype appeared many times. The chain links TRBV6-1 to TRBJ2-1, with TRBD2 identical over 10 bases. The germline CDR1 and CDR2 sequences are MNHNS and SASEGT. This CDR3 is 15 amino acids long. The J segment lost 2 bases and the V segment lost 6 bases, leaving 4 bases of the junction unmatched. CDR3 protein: CASSGTSGTYNEQFF. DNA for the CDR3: TGTGCCAGCAGCGGTACTAGCGGGACCTACAATGAGCAGTTCTTC.

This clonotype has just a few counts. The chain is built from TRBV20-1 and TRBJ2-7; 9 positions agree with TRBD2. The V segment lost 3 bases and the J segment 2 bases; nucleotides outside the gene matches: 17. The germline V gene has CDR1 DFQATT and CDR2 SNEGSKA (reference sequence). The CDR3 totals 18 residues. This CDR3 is CSASLFGLAIHGTYEQYF. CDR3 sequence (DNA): TGCAGTGCTAGTTTGTTCGGACTAGCGATCCACGGGACCTACGAGCAGTACTTC.

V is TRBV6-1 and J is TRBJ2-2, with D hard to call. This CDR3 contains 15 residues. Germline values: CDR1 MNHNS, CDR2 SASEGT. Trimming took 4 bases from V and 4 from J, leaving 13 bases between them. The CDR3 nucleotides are TGTGCCAGCAGTGCCCGGGTCGGGCTCACCGGGGAGCTGTTTTTT. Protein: CASSARVGLTGELFF.

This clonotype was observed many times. As DNA, the CDR3 is TGTGCCAGCAGTTGGGGGCTTTTCTATGGCTACACCTTC. Protein product: CASSWGLFYGYTF. The V gene is TRBV12-3 or TRBV12-4, the J gene TRBJ1-2; TRBD1 is a possible D gene (6 bases). The CDR3 totals 13 residues. Deletions cut 4 bases from V and 4 bases from J, with 10 bases between.

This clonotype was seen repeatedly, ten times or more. The CDR3 spells CASSHSQGKAFF. The CDR3 nucleotides are TGCGCCAGCAGCCACTCACAAGGAAAAGCTTTCTTT. V usage is TRBV4-1 and J usage is TRBJ1-1; D uncertain. V was shortened by 3 bases and J by 9 bases, with 11 bases between the two germline ends. Germline assignment: CDR1 MGHRA and CDR2 YSYEKL. The CDR3 loop spans 12 amino acids.

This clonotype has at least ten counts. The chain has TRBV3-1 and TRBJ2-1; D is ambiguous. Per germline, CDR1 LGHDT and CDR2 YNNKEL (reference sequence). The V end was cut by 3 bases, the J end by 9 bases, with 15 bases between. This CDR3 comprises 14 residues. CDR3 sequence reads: CASSHPQVPGEQFF. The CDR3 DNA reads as TGTGCCAGCAGCCACCCTCAAGTACCCGGTGAGCAGTTCTTC.

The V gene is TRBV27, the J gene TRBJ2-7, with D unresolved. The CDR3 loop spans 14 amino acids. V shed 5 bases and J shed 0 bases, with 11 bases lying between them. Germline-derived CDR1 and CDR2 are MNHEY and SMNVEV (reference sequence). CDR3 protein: CASSVNPSSYEQYF. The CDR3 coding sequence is TGTGCCAGCAGTGTAAATCCTTCCTCCTACGAGCAGTACTTC.

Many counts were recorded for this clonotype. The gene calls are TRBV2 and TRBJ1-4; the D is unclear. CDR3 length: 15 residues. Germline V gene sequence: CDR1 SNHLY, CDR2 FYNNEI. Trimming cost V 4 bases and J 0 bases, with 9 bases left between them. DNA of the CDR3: TGTGCCAGCAGTGTTGAAGGTGCAACTAATGAAAAACTGTTTTTT. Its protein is CASSVEGATNEKLFF.

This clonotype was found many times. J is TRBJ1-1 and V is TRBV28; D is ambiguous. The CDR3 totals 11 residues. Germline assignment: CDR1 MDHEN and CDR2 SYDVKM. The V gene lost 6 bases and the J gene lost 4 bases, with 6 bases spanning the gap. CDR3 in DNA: TGTGCCAGCAGAAGGAGCACTGAAGCTTTCTTT. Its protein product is CASRRSTEAFF.

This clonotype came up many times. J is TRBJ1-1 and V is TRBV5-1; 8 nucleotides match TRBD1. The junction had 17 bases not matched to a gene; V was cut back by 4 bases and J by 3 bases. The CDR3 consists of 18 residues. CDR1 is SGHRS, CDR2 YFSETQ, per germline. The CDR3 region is CASSRRLAGGSLDTEAFF. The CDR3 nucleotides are TGCGCCAGCAGCCGACGGTTAGCAGGGGGCAGCCTGGACACTGAAGCTTTCTTT.

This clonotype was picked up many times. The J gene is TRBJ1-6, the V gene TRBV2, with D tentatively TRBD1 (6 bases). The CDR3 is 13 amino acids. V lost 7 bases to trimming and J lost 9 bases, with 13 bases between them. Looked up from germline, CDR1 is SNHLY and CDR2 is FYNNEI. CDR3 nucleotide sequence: TGTGCCAGCATTGGGGGGCGCGGTTCACCCCTCCACTTT. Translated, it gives CASIGGRGSPLHF.

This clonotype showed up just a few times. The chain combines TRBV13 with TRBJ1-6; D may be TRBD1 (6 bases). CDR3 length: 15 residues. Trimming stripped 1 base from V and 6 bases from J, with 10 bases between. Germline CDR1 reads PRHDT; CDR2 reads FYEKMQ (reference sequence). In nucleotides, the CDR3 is TGTGCCAGCAGCTTAGCTGGACAGACTAATTCACCCCTCCACTTT. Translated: CASSLAGQTNSPLHF. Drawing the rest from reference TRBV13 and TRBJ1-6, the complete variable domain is AAGVIQSPRHLIKEKRETATLKCYPIPRHDTVYWYQQGPGQDPQFLISFYEKMQSDKGSIPDRFSAQQFSDYHSELNMSSLELGDSALYFCASSLAGQTNSPLHFGNGTRLTVT.

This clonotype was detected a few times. In nucleotides, the CDR3 is TGTGCCAGCAGCTTAGTTACTGCAAACACTGAAGCTTTCTTT. This translates into CASSLVTANTEAFF. The chain couples TRBV7-2 to TRBJ1-1; D ambiguous. Germline CDR1 and CDR2: SGHTA and FQGNSA. The CDR3 is 14 residues long. V lost 1 base and J 2 bases, leaving 8 bases between the germline ends. The full variable domain, in which reference TRBV7-2 and TRBJ1-1 provide the parts outside the CDR3, is GAGVSQSPSNKVTEKGKDVELRCDPISGHTALYWYRQSLGQGLEFLIYFQGNSAPDKSGLPSDRFSAERTGGSVSTLTIQRTQQEDSAVYLCASSLVTANTEAFFGQGTRLTVV.

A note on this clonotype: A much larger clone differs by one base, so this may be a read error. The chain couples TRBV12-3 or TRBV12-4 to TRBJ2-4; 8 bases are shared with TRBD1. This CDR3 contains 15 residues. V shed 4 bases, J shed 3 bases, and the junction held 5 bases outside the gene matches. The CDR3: CASSSGGIGKNIQYF. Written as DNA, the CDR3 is TGTGCCAGCAGTTCAGGGGGCATAGGCAAAAACATTCAGTACTTC.

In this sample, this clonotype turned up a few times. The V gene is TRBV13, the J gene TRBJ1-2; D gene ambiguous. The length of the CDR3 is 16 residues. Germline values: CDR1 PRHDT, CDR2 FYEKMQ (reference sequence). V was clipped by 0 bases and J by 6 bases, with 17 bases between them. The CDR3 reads CASSLGSAEATDGYTF. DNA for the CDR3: TGTGCCAGCAGCTTAGGGTCGGCGGAGGCGACCGATGGCTACACCTTC.